The 21 T cell receptor beta chains presented below share a single source sample, sequenced in a study of T cell responses to AZD1222 COVID-19 vaccine. Profiling relied on immunoSEQ multiplex PCR, and the TCRdb table lists in-frame clones only, not all of them. Of about 190,000 clones in the sample, under 95% were seen once. Sequences were derived from peripheral blood, sampled on day 0 of AZD1222 vaccination. All receptors derive from an adult in good health.

The V and J genes are TRBV5-5 and TRBJ1-4; perhaps TRBD1 as D (6 bases). The CDR3 is 14 residues long. The V gene's germline CDR1 is SGHKS and CDR2 YYEKEE (reference sequence). V shed 0 bases and J shed 13 bases, with 16 bases lying between them. CDR3 protein: CASSLGQGREVLFF. CDR3 DNA: TGTGCCAGCAGCTTGGGGCAGGGGCGAGAAGTACTGTTTTTT.

The chain links TRBV10-3 to TRBJ2-1; TRBD1 or TRBD2 may be the D gene (5 bases each). The CDR3 loop spans 15 amino acids. The V gene lost 6 bases and the J gene lost 2 bases, with 14 bases spanning the gap. CDR1 and CDR2 from the germline V gene are ENHRY and SYGVKD. CDR3 coding DNA: TGTGCCATCAGCGGGCGAGGGGCTACCTACAATGAGCAGTTCTTC. Encoded protein: CAISGRGATYNEQFF.

The chain has TRBV24-1 and TRBJ2-1; D might be TRBD1 or TRBD2, each matching 5 bases. Germline-derived CDR1 and CDR2 are KGHDR and SFDVKD. The V and J ends lost 4 bases and 10 bases respectively, with 19 bases between them. CDR3 length: 15 residues. In nucleotides, the CDR3 is TGTGCCACCAGTGACGGACGGGGCGCGACTCAGGAGCAGTTCTTC. It yields the protein CATSDGRGATQEQFF.

In this sample, this clone turned up once. V is TRBV6-5 and J is TRBJ1-4; no clear D gene. The CDR3 runs to 15 residues. The germline V gene encodes CDR1 MNHEY and CDR2 SVGAGI. V was shortened by 7 bases and J by 0 bases, with 12 bases between the two germline ends. As DNA, the CDR3 is TGTGCCAGCAAAAGGTCCCTCACAACTAATGAAAAACTGTTTTTT. Translation gives CASKRSLTTNEKLFF.

The chain uses TRBV6-2 or TRBV6-3 and TRBJ1-1; D remains unclear. Germline V CDR1 and CDR2: MNHEY, SVGEGT. Trimming shortened V by 6 bases and J by 1 base, and 12 bases separated the two germline ends. There are 14 residues in the CDR3. CDR3 sequence reads: CASSKAQRNTEAFF. Written as DNA, the CDR3 is TGTGCCAGCAGCAAAGCCCAGAGGAACACTGAAGCTTTCTTT.

This clone was recorded only once. This chain uses TRBV27 with TRBJ2-7, with TRBD2 identical over 10 bases. This CDR3 is built from 15 residues. The V segment lost 5 bases and the J segment 3 bases; nucleotides outside the gene matches: 7. CDR1 MNHEY and CDR2 SMNVEV come from the germline V gene (reference sequence). CDR3 bases: TGTGCCAGCAGTCCCGGACTAGCGGTTAGCTACGAGCAGTACTTC. As protein: CASSPGLAVSYEQYF.

V usage is TRBV24-1 and J usage is TRBJ2-1; tentatively, D is TRBD1 (6 bases). Trimming took off 9 bases at V and 0 bases at J, with 23 bases between the two ends. The CDR3 loop spans 18 amino acids. Looked up from germline, CDR1 is KGHDR and CDR2 is SFDVKD. This CDR3 reads CATGKSNGGKSSYNEQFF. In nucleotides, the CDR3 is TGTGCCACCGGGAAAAGTAATGGGGGCAAAAGCTCCTACAATGAGCAGTTCTTC.

This clone was found a few times. The V call is TRBV28, the J call TRBJ2-3; unclear D gene. Per germline, CDR1 MDHEN and CDR2 SYDVKM. V lost 6 bases, J lost 1 base, and 17 bases lay in between. The CDR3 extends over 16 amino acids. The CDR3 region is CASSPMVLHGTDTQYF. The CDR3 nucleotides read TGTGCCAGCAGCCCCATGGTCCTCCATGGCACAGATACGCAGTATTTT. The complete variable domain, with remaining parts taken from reference TRBV28 and TRBJ2-3, reads DVKVTQSSRYLVKRTGEKVFLECVQDMDHENMFWYRQDPGLGLRLIYFSYDVKMKEKGDIPEGYSVSREKKERFSLILESASTNQTSMYLCASSPMVLHGTDTQYFGPGTRLTVL.

CDR3 protein: CASSLAKPGEQYF. The DNA of the CDR3 is TGTGCCAGCAGTTTAGCCAAGCCGGGCGAGCAGTACTTC. The rearrangement uses TRBV28 and TRBJ2-7; no definite D call. The CDR3 is 13 residues long. The V and J ends lost 2 bases and 6 bases respectively, with 11 bases between them. The V gene's germline CDR1 is MDHEN and CDR2 SYDVKM.

The V gene is TRBV6-5, the J gene TRBJ1-1; D remains unclear. The V gene lost 7 bases and the J gene lost 4 bases, with 7 bases spanning the gap. In germline, CDR1 is MNHEY, CDR2 SVGAGI. The CDR3 has 11 residues. DNA for the CDR3: TGTGCCAGCATACAAGTCACTGAAGCTTTCTTT. It is translated as CASIQVTEAFF.

DNA for the CDR3: TGTGCCAGCAGCCTACGGACAGGGGAGGAAGCTTTCTTT. Its translation: CASSLRTGEEAFF. The rearrangement joins TRBV9 to TRBJ1-1, with 9 nucleotides matching TRBD1. From germline, CDR1 is SGDLS and CDR2 YYNGEE. The CDR3 covers 13 residues. Trimming removed 4 bases from V and 8 bases from J; junction bases left unmatched: 6.

For this clone: A much larger clonotype is one base distant, so this may be a read error. This chain uses TRBV7-9 with TRBJ2-7; D remains ambiguous. The CDR3 sequence is 11 residues long. The germline V and J ends were trimmed by 5 bases and 2 bases, with 4 bases remaining between them. From germline, CDR1 is SEHNR and CDR2 FQNEAQ (reference sequence). This CDR3 is CASSTAYEQYF. In DNA form, the CDR3 reads TGTGCCAGCAGCACCGCCTACGAGCAGTACTTC.

This clone turned up a few times. This sequence joins TRBV20-1 and TRBJ1-6; no firm D call. CDR3 length: 13 amino acids. V lost 6 bases and J 10 bases, leaving 16 bases between the germline ends. The germline gives CDR1 DFQATT, CDR2 SNEGSKA (reference sequence). For the CDR3, the DNA is TGCAGTGCGAGTGATCCGGTAAACTCACCCCTCCACTTT. Its protein product is CSASDPVNSPLHF.

This clone was counted a single time. The chain combines TRBV14 with TRBJ2-3; 8 nucleotides agree with TRBD2. The V segment lost 5 bases and the J segment 3 bases; nucleotides outside the gene matches: 16. Germline V CDR1 and CDR2: SGHDN, FVKESK. CDR3 length: 18 amino acids. The CDR3 coding sequence is TGTGCCAGCAGCACAGATAGGGCTAGCGGGCTCCGGACAGATACGCAGTATTTT. It translates to CASSTDRASGLRTDTQYF.

The table lists this clone with a count of one. The chain combines TRBV6-1 with TRBJ2-3; 9 positions agree with TRBD2. With 1 base clipped from V and 1 base from J, the junction kept 12 bases outside the gene matches. CDR1 MNHNS and CDR2 SASEGT come from the germline V gene. The CDR3 has 19 amino acids. The DNA for the CDR3 is TGTGCCAGCAGTGAAGTTCCAGCGGGGGGAGCCGGGGGCACAGATACGCAGTATTTT. This sequence encodes CASSEVPAGGAGGTDTQYF.

This rearrangement joins TRBV28 to TRBJ1-2; TRBD1 might be the D (6 bases). V lost 5 bases and J 5 bases, leaving 12 bases between the germline ends. This CDR3 has 13 residues. Germline CDR1 is MDHEN and CDR2 is SYDVKM. CDR3 loop: CASSLGTHYGYTF. In DNA, the CDR3 is TGTGCCAGCAGTCTTGGGACACATTATGGCTACACCTTC.

The chain links TRBV12-5 to TRBJ1-3; D may be TRBD1 (6 bases). The CDR3 is made up of 15 amino acids. V lost 5 bases and J lost 7, with 18 bases in between. Germline loops: CDR1 LGHNT, CDR2 FRNRAP. As DNA, the CDR3 is TGTGCTAGTGGTCCCAGGGGCCAGGGAGGGAACACCATATATTTT. It is translated as CASGPRGQGGNTIYF.

The chain recombines TRBV21-1 with TRBJ2-2; the D call of TRBD2 is as the table states it, not checked on the DNA. TRBV21-1 has pseudogene status. This CDR3 has 20 amino acids. In DNA form, the CDR3 reads TGTGCCAGCAGCAAAAAACCCCTTACTAGCGGGAGGGAGCTGACCGGGGAGCTGTTTTTT. Its translation is CASSKKPLTSGRELTGELFF.

The chain links TRBV6-5 to TRBJ1-1; no clear D. The CDR3 spans 15 residues. V lost 9 bases to trimming and J lost 0 bases, with 17 bases between them. Germline lookup yields CDR1 MNHEY and CDR2 SVGAGI. CDR3 sequence reads: CASLAHGSLNTEAFF. Written as DNA, the CDR3 is TGTGCCAGTTTGGCTCACGGATCCTTGAACACTGAAGCTTTCTTT.

The V call is TRBV5-8, the J call TRBJ1-5; possibly TRBD1 for D (6 bases). The CDR3 is 15 residues long. The ends were cut back, 0 bases at V and 7 bases at J, with 14 bases in the middle. Germline V gives CDR1 SGHTS, CDR2 YDEGEE. The CDR3 here is CASSLGLPGAQPQHF. Here the CDR3 DNA reads TGTGCCAGCAGCTTGGGGCTTCCGGGGGCGCAGCCCCAGCATTTT.

The CDR3 region is CASSPGQIYEQYF. Written as DNA, the CDR3 is TGCGCCAGCAGTCCCGGACAGATTTACGAGCAGTACTTC. The chain recombines TRBV10-2 with TRBJ2-7, with a weak D call TRBD1 (6 bases). Germline V gene sequence: CDR1 WSHSY, CDR2 SAAADI. The CDR3 contains 13 residues. The ends were cut back, 5 bases at V and 4 bases at J, with 12 bases in the middle.